Listed here are 6 T cell receptor beta chains from one sample, sequenced in a study of T cells after yellow fever vaccination. In TCRdb, the 5' RACE reads were re-called with MiXCR into one record per CDR3 protein. The table shows 150,000 to 200,000 distinct CDR3 sequences, with around 9.3% occurring only once. This specimen consisted of CD8+ T cells sorted from PBMCs, obtained 45 days after the yellow fever booster vaccination. All receptors derive from a man aged 18 to 29 who received the YFV17D yellow fever vaccine.

This clonotype turned up a few times. V and J are TRBV5-4 and TRBJ1-6; 8 bases fit TRBD1. CDR1 SGHNT and CDR2 YYREEE come from the germline V gene (reference sequence). The CDR3 has 15 residues. J was trimmed by 8 bases and V by 4 bases; bases with no gene match: 8. Here the CDR3 reads CASSVRGTGHSPLHF. CDR3 nucleotide sequence: TGTGCCAGCAGCGTAAGAGGGACAGGCCATTCACCCCTCCACTTT.

V usage is TRBV7-9 and J usage is TRBJ2-5, with 10 bases matching TRBD1. The J segment lost 5 bases and the V segment lost 5 bases, leaving 8 bases of the junction unmatched. This CDR3 has 15 residues. The germline V gene has CDR1 SEHNR and CDR2 FQNEAQ (reference sequence). The CDR3 is CASSPGTGEFETQYF. As DNA, the CDR3 is TGTGCCAGCAGCCCCGGGACAGGGGAATTCGAGACCCAGTACTTC.

There are a few counts of this clonotype. The chain recombines TRBV5-4 with TRBJ1-1; TRBD1 aligns across 9 bases. CDR1 and CDR2 (germline): SGHNT, YYREEE (reference sequence). The CDR3 sequence is 13 residues long. The trim removed 1 base at V and 8 bases at J, leaving 3 bases unmatched. DNA for the CDR3: TGTGCCAGCAGCTTGACAGGGGGCCGGGAAGCTTTCTTT. Encoded protein: CASSLTGGREAFF.

This clonotype came up many times. The chain has TRBV7-6 and TRBJ2-1; 11 nucleotides line up with TRBD2. The V gene end was trimmed by 1 base and the J gene end by 10 bases; junction bases not matched to a gene: 6. This CDR3 has 15 residues. CDR1 is SGHVS and CDR2 is FNYEAQ in the germline V gene. The CDR3 nucleotides read TGTGCCAGCAGCTTAGAGACGGGACTAGCGGAAGAGCAGTTCTTC. Translation gives CASSLETGLAEEQFF.

V usage is TRBV4-1 and J usage is TRBJ2-5; D remains unclear. This CDR3 has 16 residues. Trimming removed 2 bases at V and 3 bases at J, with 16 bases between. Germline CDR1 and CDR2: MGHRA and YSYEKL. CDR3 coding DNA: TGCGCCAGCAGCCAACGATCAAGGGCAGCAGAAGAGACCCAGTACTTC. Its translation: CASSQRSRAAEETQYF.

This clonotype was seen at least ten times. The CDR3 is CASSPIAGDYTGELFF. CDR3 in DNA: TGCGCCAGCAGCCCAATCGCGGGGGACTACACCGGGGAGCTGTTTTTT. V gene TRBV4-1 combines with J gene TRBJ2-2, with TRBD2 matching over 7 bases. V lost 4 bases to trimming and J lost 3 bases; unmatched junction nucleotides: 8. This CDR3 comprises 16 residues. Germline-derived CDR1 and CDR2 are MGHRA and YSYEKL.